This TCR beta chain was documented in a study of T cell repertoires in aging, cancer and after chemotherapy. About the research overall: The whole study produced a dataset of about 8.8 million TCR reads.

Findings of the study overall: In each cancer cohort, median generation probability increased across chemotherapy, suggesting thymic output rebounded. In cancer patients, declining TCR diversity with age involved lost richness and lost evenness.

As regards this clonotype: The antigen is not known.

The CDR3 spans 14 residues. Germline loops: CDR1 LNHDA, CDR2 SQIVND (reference sequence). V lost 1 base and J lost 6, with 10 bases in between. TRB rearrangements spanning V, D and J were amplified using mixed TRB-A/B primers. MiXCR, applied by TCRdb to the multiplex PCR reads, yields one record per CDR3 protein. The repertoire includes about 7,700 distinct CDR3 sequences, 50% to 55% of them detected once, and less than 4% sits in the top ten. Peripheral blood genomic DNA, not sorted cells or RNA, was the template. V usage is TRBV19 and J usage is TRBJ2-1; the D is unclear. The clonotype originates from a human donor with a solid tumor. Sequencing used blood. CDR3 sequence: CASSIGGPFNEQFF. The CDR3, as DNA: TGTGCCAGTAGTATAGGAGGACCGTTCAATGAGCAGTTCTTC.